Following are 25 T cell receptor beta chains from one sample sequenced in a study of blood T cell repertoires in COVID-19. Measured with immunoSEQ multiplex PCR; TCRdb has only the in-frame clones, and not every one. The sample shows 60,000 to 70,000 clones, about 90% of them seen only once. Sample: peripheral blood. The receptors were sampled from a human donor in a cohort sampled during active COVID-19.

Only a few counts were recorded for this clone. The chain joins TRBV19 to TRBJ2-7; 7 nucleotides match TRBD2. This CDR3 comprises 15 residues. In germline, CDR1 is LNHDA, CDR2 SQIVND (reference sequence). Trimming removed 6 bases from V and 3 bases from J; junction bases left unmatched: 11. The CDR3 nucleotides are TGTGCCAGTAGCGGGAGCGAATCTAGCGGCTACGAGCAGTACTTC. Amino acids: CASSGSESSGYEQYF.

V gene TRBV18 combines with J gene TRBJ2-3; 10 bases line up with TRBD2. This CDR3 is built from 18 residues. Germline CDR1 is KGHSH and CDR2 is LQKENI. V shed 6 bases and J 2 bases; nucleotides not matched to a gene: 14. The chain's CDR3 is CASSTSRLAGAFTDTQYF. DNA for the CDR3: TGTGCCAGCTCCACGTCCCGGCTAGCGGGGGCCTTCACAGATACGCAGTATTTT. The full variable domain, with the rest looked up from reference TRBV18 and TRBJ2-3, is NAGVMQNPRHLVRRRGQEARLRCSPMKGHSHVYWYRQLPEEGLKFMVYLQKENIIDESGMPKERFSAEFPKEGPSILRIQQVVRGDSAAYFCASSTSRLAGAFTDTQYFGPGTRLTVL.

The sample holds one count of this clone. The chain combines TRBV7-2 with TRBJ2-1; D possibly corresponds to TRBD2 (6 bases). The CDR3 sequence is 16 residues long. Between the trimmed V and J ends, which lost 4 bases and 0 bases, there was a span of 13 bases. CDR1 and CDR2 from the germline V gene are SGHTA and FQGNSA. CDR3 sequence reads: CASSSGRDFSYNEQFF. In DNA, the CDR3 is TGTGCCAGCAGCTCAGGCCGGGACTTCTCCTACAATGAGCAGTTCTTC.

The rearrangement uses TRBV3-1 (or the pseudogene TRBV3-2) and TRBJ2-3; TRBD2 might be the D (6 bases). Germline V CDR1 and CDR2: LGHDT, YNNKEL (reference sequence). V lost 4 bases, J lost 6 bases, and 8 bases lay in between. The CDR3 runs 12 residues. The CDR3 reads CASSLSGDTQYF. CDR3 in DNA: TGTGCCAGCAGCCTTAGCGGTGATACGCAGTATTTT.

V gene TRBV19 combines with J gene TRBJ1-5; D may be TRBD1 (6 bases). The V end was cut by 3 bases, the J end by 7 bases, with 13 bases between. CDR1 is LNHDA and CDR2 is SQIVND in the germline V gene (reference sequence). The CDR3 extends over 14 amino acids. CDR3 coding DNA: TGTGCCAGTAGTATTCAGGGACACGAACAGCCCCAGCATTTT. Translation gives CASSIQGHEQPQHF.

The genes are TRBV6-2 or TRBV6-3 and TRBJ2-3; the match to TRBD1 covers 11 bases. CDR1 is MNHEY and CDR2 is SVGEGT in the germline V gene. Trimming at V came to 6 bases and at J to 1 base, leaving 6 bases not matched to a gene. This CDR3 is 16 amino acids long. The CDR3 spells CASSPGQGAGTDTQYF. Written as DNA, the CDR3 is TGTGCCAGCAGCCCCGGACAGGGGGCTGGCACAGATACGCAGTATTTT.

The chain has TRBV11-1 and TRBJ1-2, with unresolved D. V lost 5 bases and J lost 6, with 13 bases in between. CDR1 and CDR2 from the germline V gene are SGHAT and FQDESV (reference sequence). The CDR3 covers 13 residues. DNA for the CDR3: TGTGCCAGCAGCCCAACCCTTCGGGATGGCTACACCTTC. This translates into CASSPTLRDGYTF.

The V call is TRBV9, the J call TRBJ2-3; TRBD2 matches at 8 bases. The germline V gene encodes CDR1 SGDLS and CDR2 YYNGEE. There are 13 residues in the CDR3. The J segment lost 10 bases and the V segment lost 0 bases, leaving 4 bases of the junction unmatched. The CDR3 bases are TGTGCCAGCAGCGTAGGGAGCGGGGGAGCGCAGTATTTT. It yields the protein CASSVGSGGAQYF. Complete variable domain (other parts from reference TRBV9 and TRBJ2-3): DSGVTQTPKHLITATGQRVTLRCSPRSGDLSVYWYQQSLDQGLQFLIQYYNGEERAKGNILERFSAQQFPDLHSELNLSSLELGDSALYFCASSVGSGGAQYFGPGTRLTVL.

This rearrangement joins TRBV28 to TRBJ2-7, with 10 bases lining up with TRBD2. The CDR3 loop spans 14 amino acids. Trimming took 6 bases from V and 2 from J; bases not matched to a gene: 4. Germline V gene lookup returns CDR1 MDHEN and CDR2 SYDVKM. This CDR3 is CASSLAGATYEQYF. In nucleotides, the CDR3 is TGTGCCAGCAGCCTAGCGGGGGCCACCTACGAGCAGTACTTC.

This clone has only a few counts. The rearrangement uses TRBV21-1 and TRBJ1-5; no check of the table's D call, TRBD1, against the DNA was made. TRBV21-1 is flagged as a pseudogene. This CDR3 is 15 amino acids long. This CDR3 reads CASRQGPQSNQPQHF. CDR3 bases: TGTGCCAGCAGGCAGGGGCCACAGAGCAATCAGCCCCAGCATTTT.

The chain uses TRBV5-1 and TRBJ1-2, with 7 bases aligning to TRBD1. The CDR3 runs to 13 residues. V lost 4 bases and J lost 6; bases outside the gene matches: 6. CDR1 and CDR2 (germline): SGHRS, YFSETQ. CDR3 nucleotides: TGCGCCAGCAGCACCGGGACAGAACATGGCTACACCTTC. Its translation: CASSTGTEHGYTF.

The chain uses TRBV5-1 and TRBJ1-3; no definite D call. This CDR3 is built from 15 residues. Germline-derived CDR1 and CDR2 are SGHRS and YFSETQ. The V end was cut by 0 bases, the J end by 4 bases, with 11 bases between. The CDR3 loop reads CASSLGPSGGNTIYF. For the CDR3, the DNA is TGCGCCAGCAGCTTGGGGCCCTCCGGGGGAAACACCATATATTTT. The whole variable domain, filled in from reference TRBV5-1 and TRBJ1-3, reads KAGVTQTPRYLIKTRGQQVTLSCSPISGHRSVSWYQQTPGQGLQFLFEYFSETQRNKGNFPGRFSGRQFSNSRSEMNVSTLELGDSALYLCASSLGPSGGNTIYFGEGSWLTVV.

This clone was seen a few times. The chain uses TRBV20-1 and TRBJ2-7; no definite D call. The CDR3 extends over 14 amino acids. V gave up 3 bases and J gave up 3 bases, with 15 bases separating them. Germline loops: CDR1 DFQATT, CDR2 SNEGSKA (reference sequence). The DNA of the CDR3 is TGCAGTGCTAGTGGCGGCCGCGTAAGCTACGAGCAGTACTTC. This sequence encodes CSASGGRVSYEQYF.

The chain combines TRBV4-3 with TRBJ1-1; D gene unclear. Germline CDR1 is LGHNA and CDR2 is YSLEER. The CDR3 consists of 15 residues. Trimming stripped 0 bases from V and 7 bases from J, with 15 bases between. The CDR3 spells CASSQDILRDDEAFF. The DNA for the CDR3 is TGCGCCAGCAGCCAAGACATACTTCGGGATGATGAAGCTTTCTTT.

The chain is built from TRBV7-2 and TRBJ2-5; TRBD1 agrees at 7 bases. The V segment lost 5 bases and the J segment 7 bases; nucleotides outside the gene matches: 10. Germline-derived CDR1 and CDR2 are SGHTA and FQGNSA. The CDR3 runs to 14 residues. The CDR3 sequence is CASSVAGQGVTQYF. DNA of the CDR3: TGTGCCAGCAGCGTTGCGGGCCAGGGGGTGACCCAGTACTTC.

The V gene is TRBV7-9, the J gene TRBJ2-1, with D perhaps TRBD1 (5 bases). V gave up 1 base and J gave up 9 bases, with 13 bases separating them. Germline CDR1 and CDR2: SEHNR and FQNEAQ (reference sequence). The CDR3 runs 14 residues. CDR3 nucleotides: TGTGCCAGCAGCTTAGGAGGACAAATTACTGAGCAGTTCTTC. Translated, it gives CASSLGGQITEQFF.

The chain couples TRBV28 to TRBJ2-7, with 7 bases aligning to TRBD2. The germline V gene encodes CDR1 MDHEN and CDR2 SYDVKM. This CDR3 region has 13 residues. The V segment lost 6 bases and the J segment 8 bases; nucleotides outside the gene matches: 10. Written as DNA, the CDR3 is TGTGCCAGCAGACGGAGCGGGAATGGCAAGCAGTACTTC. This translates into CASRRSGNGKQYF.

The chain employs TRBV3-1 (or the pseudogene TRBV3-2) and TRBJ2-1; 7 positions match TRBD1. From germline, CDR1 is LGHDT and CDR2 YNNKEL (reference sequence). J gave up 0 bases and V 0 bases, and 5 bases lay outside the gene matches. This CDR3 is 17 amino acids long. The CDR3 nucleotides are TGTGCCAGCAGCCAAGACCCCGGACAGGACTCCTACAATGAGCAGTTCTTC. Protein sequence: CASSQDPGQDSYNEQFF.

The chain has TRBV12-3 or TRBV12-4 and TRBJ1-1; 7 positions match TRBD1. Trimming cost V 8 bases and J 1 base; bases outside gene matches: 4. The CDR3 has 13 residues. CDR3: CASSRTGNTEAFF. For the CDR3, the DNA is TGTGCCAGCTCCCGGACAGGGAACACTGAAGCTTTCTTT.

The chain joins TRBV19 to TRBJ1-5; 11 positions match TRBD1. Germline CDR1 is LNHDA and CDR2 is SQIVND (reference sequence). The CDR3 has 16 residues. The junction had 10 bases not matched to a gene; V was cut back by 3 bases and J by 9 bases. CDR3 region: CASSIISGQGVSPQHF. The CDR3 DNA follows: TGTGCCAGTAGTATCATATCGGGACAGGGGGTTTCGCCCCAGCATTTT.

J is TRBJ2-1 and V is TRBV11-2, with D possibly being TRBD2 (5 bases). The CDR3 length is 14 residues. CDR1 and CDR2 (germline): SGHAT, FQNNGV. V shed 5 bases and J shed 4 bases, with 12 bases lying between them. CDR3 protein: CASSPGWAYNEQFF. The CDR3 DNA follows: TGTGCCAGCAGCCCGGGGTGGGCTTACAATGAGCAGTTCTTC.

V gene TRBV2 combines with J gene TRBJ1-5, with D perhaps TRBD1 (6 bases). V was cut by 6 bases and J by 0 bases, with 12 bases left in between. This CDR3 comprises 15 residues. Per the germline V gene, CDR1 is SNHLY and CDR2 is FYNNEI. The CDR3 region has the DNA TGTGCCAGCAGGCCGGACAGACATAGCAATCAGCCCCAGCATTTT. Protein sequence: CASRPDRHSNQPQHF.

This chain joins TRBV18 and TRBJ1-5; a possible D gene is TRBD1 (5 bases). Trimming shortened V by 3 bases and J by 0 bases, and 9 bases separated the two germline ends. This CDR3 has 15 amino acids. Germline V gives CDR1 KGHSH, CDR2 LQKENI. The CDR3 loop reads CASSPGGYSNQPQHF. In DNA, the CDR3 is TGTGCCAGCTCACCGGGGGGGTATAGCAATCAGCCCCAGCATTTT.

The chain joins TRBV11-2 to TRBJ2-7; unclear D gene. The V gene's germline CDR1 is SGHAT and CDR2 FQNNGV. The CDR3 spans 12 residues. Trimming removed 1 base at V and 9 bases at J, with 10 bases between. The CDR3 reads CASSLADTGQYF. In nucleotides, the CDR3 is TGTGCCAGCAGCTTAGCCGATACGGGGCAGTACTTC.

The chain links TRBV7-2 to TRBJ2-1, with 12 positions matching TRBD2. The CDR3 sequence is 18 residues long. Germline CDR1 reads SGHTA; CDR2 reads FQGNSA. J was trimmed by 1 base and V by 1 base; bases with no gene match: 5. CDR3 sequence: CASSLVGLAGGSYNEQFF. The CDR3 DNA reads TGTGCCAGCAGCTTAGTAGGGCTAGCGGGGGGGTCCTACAATGAGCAGTTCTTC.